This T cell receptor beta chain was sequenced for a study of OX40 agonist ivuxolimab in advanced cancers. For the wider study: Ivuxolimab was a fully human IgG2 agonistic monoclonal antibody targeting the costimulatory receptor OX40 (CD134). In the dose-escalation cohort, 82.7% of patients were male, and the mean age was approximately 60 years, with a range of about 20 to 79. The paper reports the monotherapy dose-escalation portion (N of about 52 patients) of the phase I ivuxolimab trial. Patients were allowed to have had prior anti-PD-1, anti-PD-L1 or anti-CTLA-4 therapy, and around two fifths of the dose-escalation patients had been treated with checkpoint inhibitors. Partial responses occurred in three dose-escalation patients: two with cutaneous melanoma and one with hepatocellular carcinoma. Among the roughly 52 dose-escalation patients, approximately 20 had hepatocellular carcinoma, approximately 15 melanoma, 9 renal cell carcinoma and 9 head and neck cancer. Intravenous ivuxolimab was administered to patients every 2 weeks at six dose levels: 0.01, 0.1, 0.3, 1.5, 3 and 10 mg/kg. Peripheral TCRbeta sequencing aimed to test whether ivuxolimab altered TCR sequence diversity and caused clonal T-cell expansion. The research as a whole found: In partial responders in the 0.1-3.0 mg/kg groups, normalized peripheral clonal expansion was found to be among the lowest, especially among CD8+ T cells. Low levels of normalized T-cell clonal expansion were also shown by some nonresponding patients. On average, CD8+ T cells showed more expanded clones than CD4+ T cells after ivuxolimab. Clonal expansion of both CD4+ and CD8+ blood T cells was observed from baseline to week 6 at doses 0.1 to 3.0 mg/kg. The antigen specificity of the peripheral T cells that underwent clonal expansion was not determined.

The germline V gene (reference sequence) provides CDR1 PRHDT and CDR2 FYEKMQ. V loses 5 bases at its end and J loses 4 bases; junction bases beyond the gene matches: 3. The CDR3 goes from the cysteine to the phenylalanine over 15 residues. The CDR3 DNA has 45 bases and is translated from base 1. Patients with a history of autoimmune disease or receiving systemic immunosuppression were excluded from the trial. Peripheral blood for TCR sequencing was collected from all dose cohorts at baseline, on cycle 4 day 1, and on cycle 7 day 1. The samples were taken from a phase I, first-in-human, multicenter, open-label dose-escalation trial of ivuxolimab. Adults with locally advanced or metastatic head and neck squamous cell, hepatocellular, melanoma or renal cell carcinoma were enrolled in the trial. Before TCR sequencing, CD4+ and CD8+ T cells were separately sorted from peripheral blood. This clone appeared a single time. No cognate antigen has been identified for it. Per-base quality was not reported, and no clone a single base away is much larger than it.

Genomic DNA was isolated from the sorted cells so that the TCRbeta CDR3 region could be sequenced. The immunoSEQ Assay was used to sequence the TCRbeta CDR3 regions. The table comes from immuneACCESS by way of TCRdb, which keeps in-frame sequences with V and J called. Part of the clones is missing from these tables; in studies checked, under half for an unresolved V gene and the rest for unknown reasons. Recorded for this sample are fewer than 40,000 clones; 86% of them occurred a single time. The ten largest clonotypes hold around a third of the sample. This sample comprised CD4+ or CD8+ T cells sorted from blood, obtained in a trial of the OX40 agonist ivuxolimab. This TCR derives from an adult with an advanced solid tumor such as melanoma, head and neck, liver or kidney cancer. The receptor chain draws on TRBV13 and TRBJ2-3; 13 central nucleotides agree with TRBD2. This receptor has the CDR3 CASSPGLAGADTQYF. Here is the DNA: TGTGCCAGCAGCCCCGGACTAGCGGGAGCAGATACGCAGTATTTT.